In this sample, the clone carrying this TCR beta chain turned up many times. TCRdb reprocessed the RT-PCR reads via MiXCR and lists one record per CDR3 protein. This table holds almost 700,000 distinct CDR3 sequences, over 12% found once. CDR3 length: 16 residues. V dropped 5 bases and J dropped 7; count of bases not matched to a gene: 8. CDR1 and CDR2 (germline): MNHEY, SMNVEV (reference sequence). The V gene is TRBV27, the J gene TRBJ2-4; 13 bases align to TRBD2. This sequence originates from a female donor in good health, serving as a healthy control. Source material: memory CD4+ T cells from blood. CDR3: CASSLGLAGAENIQYF. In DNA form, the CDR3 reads TGTGCCAGCAGTCTCGGACTAGCGGGAGCGGAGAACATTCAGTACTTC.